Below are 5 T cell receptor beta chains sequenced from a single sample in a study of control samples from healthy donors and cancer patients. Profiled with immunoSEQ multiplex PCR; TCRdb holds only in-frame clones, not every one. The table includes approximately 230,000 clones, roughly four fifths detected once. The sample comprised PBMCs. These receptors came from a woman between 55 and 75 years old with lung cancer.

The chain links TRBV6-1 to TRBJ2-1; D is unclear. The CDR3 has 16 residues. CDR1 MNHNS and CDR2 SASEGT come from the germline V gene. Trimming took 4 bases from V and 0 from J, leaving 13 bases between them. The CDR3 bases are TGTGCCAGCAGTGGACTTGTCATAAGCTCCTACAATGAGCAGTTCTTC. This gives the protein CASSGLVISSYNEQFF.

The rearrangement joins TRBV28 to TRBJ1-2; TRBD1 is a possible D gene (6 bases). The V gene lost 5 bases and the J gene lost 2 bases, with 15 bases spanning the gap. Germline V CDR1 and CDR2: MDHEN, SYDVKM. This CDR3 contains 15 residues. CDR3 sequence reads: CASSRNGQPNYGYTF. DNA of the CDR3: TGTGCCAGCAGTCGGAATGGACAGCCGAACTATGGCTACACCTTC.

The chain links TRBV28 to TRBJ1-1; weak D call: TRBD1 (5 bases). Germline V gives CDR1 MDHEN, CDR2 SYDVKM. Trimming stripped 3 bases from V and 0 bases from J, with 11 bases between. The CDR3 contains 15 residues. The CDR3 reads CASSFGDRMNTEAFF. The CDR3 region has the DNA TGTGCCAGCAGTTTCGGCGACAGAATGAACACTGAAGCTTTCTTT. Drawing the rest from reference TRBV28 and TRBJ1-1, the complete variable domain is DVKVTQSSRYLVKRTGEKVFLECVQDMDHENMFWYRQDPGLGLRLIYFSYDVKMKEKGDIPEGYSVSREKKERFSLILESASTNQTSMYLCASSFGDRMNTEAFFGQGTRLTVV.

This CDR3 is CASSPGFGGTNTEAFF. CDR3 DNA: TGCGCCAGCAGCCCGGGGTTTGGGGGGACGAACACTGAAGCTTTCTTT. The chain has TRBV5-1 and TRBJ1-1, with a weak D call TRBD1 (5 bases). The germline V and J ends were trimmed by 4 bases and 1 base, with 17 bases remaining between them. Germline V gives CDR1 SGHRS, CDR2 YFSETQ. The CDR3 has 16 amino acids.

This chain joins TRBV10-3 and TRBJ1-5; D gene ambiguous. V was pared by 8 bases and J by 0 bases, with 14 bases between. This CDR3 is 15 amino acids long. Germline CDR1 and CDR2: ENHRY and SYGVKD. This CDR3 is CAIAETRLSNQPQHF. In DNA, the CDR3 is TGTGCCATCGCAGAGACTCGTCTTAGCAATCAGCCCCAGCATTTT.